One T cell receptor (beta chain) is described in this entry. What it binds is not known. The method was immunoSEQ multiplex PCR; TCRdb's version includes in-frame clones alone and lacks a portion of them. The sample contains about 81,000 clones, roughly 91% of which appear only once. This sample was taken from a study of OX40 agonist ivuxolimab in advanced cancers. Study-wide background: The dose-escalation group included hepatocellular carcinoma, melanoma, renal cell carcinoma and head and neck cancer. Partial responses were recorded for three patients, including one with hepatocellular carcinoma and two with cutaneous melanoma.

The CDR3 runs 13 residues. The germline V and J ends were trimmed by 2 bases and 15 bases, with 17 bases remaining between them. Germline loops: CDR1 MNHEY, CDR2 SVGAGI. Study-level results: Undetermined was the antigen specificity of the expanded peripheral T cells. Fewer expanded clones were found on average in CD4+ than in CD8+ T cells.

The sample consisted of CD4+ or CD8+ T cells sorted from blood, taken in a trial of the OX40 agonist ivuxolimab. This clonotype was obtained from an adult with an advanced solid tumor such as melanoma, head and neck, liver or kidney cancer. The chain combines TRBV6-5 with TRBJ2-1; the D gene could be TRBD1 or TRBD2 (5 bases each). CDR3 DNA sequence: TGTGCCAGCAGTTACGCTAAGGGACGCGGGCCGTTCTTC. It translates to CASSYAKGRGPFF.